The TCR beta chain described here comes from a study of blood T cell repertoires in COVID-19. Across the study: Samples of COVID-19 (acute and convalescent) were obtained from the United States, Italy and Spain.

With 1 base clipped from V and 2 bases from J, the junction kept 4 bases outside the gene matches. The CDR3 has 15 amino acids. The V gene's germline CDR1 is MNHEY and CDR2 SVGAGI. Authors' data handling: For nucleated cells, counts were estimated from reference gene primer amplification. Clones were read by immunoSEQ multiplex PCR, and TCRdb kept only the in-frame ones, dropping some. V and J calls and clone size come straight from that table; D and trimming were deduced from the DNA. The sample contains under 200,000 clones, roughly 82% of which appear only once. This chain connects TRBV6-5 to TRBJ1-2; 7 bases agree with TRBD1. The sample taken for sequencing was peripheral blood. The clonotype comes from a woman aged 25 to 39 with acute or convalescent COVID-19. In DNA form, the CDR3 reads TGTGCCAGCAGTTACTTCGGAGGGGGCAACTATGGCTACACCTTC. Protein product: CASSYFGGGNYGYTF.